Shown below are 17 T cell receptor beta chains from a single sample sequenced in a study of blood T cell repertoires in COVID-19. Sequencing used immunoSEQ multiplex PCR; TCRdb keeps in-frame clones, though not all of them. The sample records about 240,000 clones, around 85% being singletons. Sequenced material: PBMCs or T cells enriched from blood (not recorded which). All receptors derive from a woman in her forties with acute COVID-19.

The chain combines TRBV4-1 with TRBJ2-7; D is unresolved. Germline values: CDR1 MGHRA, CDR2 YSYEKL. V was pared by 10 bases and J by 3 bases, with 19 bases between. This CDR3 contains 14 residues. The CDR3: CATSGPPDVYEQYF. The CDR3 nucleotides are TGCGCCACCTCAGGTCCCCCAGACGTCTACGAGCAGTACTTC.

This clone is a singleton in its sample. The chain recombines TRBV2 with TRBJ2-1; maybe TRBD1 (5 bases). Germline V lookup: CDR1 SNHLY, CDR2 FYNNEI. This CDR3 region has 15 residues. V lost 3 bases and J 2 bases, leaving 11 bases between the germline ends. The CDR3 DNA follows: TGTGCCAGCAGTGATGGAGACAGAGCCTACAATGAGCAGTTCTTC. It translates to CASSDGDRAYNEQFF.

In its sample, this clone was seen many times. The chain carries TRBV2 and TRBJ2-7; D is possibly TRBD2 (6 bases). Germline loops: CDR1 SNHLY, CDR2 FYNNEI. This CDR3 region has 14 residues. V lost 6 bases, J lost 2 bases, and 14 bases lay in between. For the CDR3, the DNA is TGTGCCAGCAGGGAGGAGCGGGCCACCTACGAGCAGTACTTC. Encoded protein: CASREERATYEQYF.

This chain links TRBV27 with TRBJ1-5; D gene uncertain. V was cut by 2 bases and J by 0 bases, with 11 bases left in between. CDR1 and CDR2 from the germline V gene are MNHEY and SMNVEV (reference sequence). This CDR3 has 16 amino acids. The CDR3 DNA sequence: TGTGCCAGCAGTTTAAAGTGGCCCGATAGCAATCAGCCCCAGCATTTT. It codes for CASSLKWPDSNQPQHF.

The V gene is TRBV5-1, the J gene TRBJ2-2; 8 nucleotides align to TRBD2. This CDR3 has 15 amino acids. V trimming: 4 bases; J trimming: 2 bases; junction bases outside the gene matches: 4. The V gene's germline CDR1 is SGHRS and CDR2 YFSETQ. The CDR3 is CASSNSGTNTGELFF. Written as DNA, the CDR3 is TGCGCCAGCAGCAATAGCGGGACCAACACCGGGGAGCTGTTTTTT.

This chain joins TRBV6-5 and TRBJ2-7; D unclear. Germline V gene lookup returns CDR1 MNHEY and CDR2 SVGAGI. The V end was cut by 6 bases, the J end by 1 base, with 10 bases between. The CDR3 loop spans 13 amino acids. As DNA, the CDR3 is TGTGCCAGCAGCCTCAGCAGGTCCTACGAGCAGTACTTC. This translates into CASSLSRSYEQYF.

V is TRBV12-3 or TRBV12-4 and J is TRBJ1-4; D is undetermined. The V gene lost 5 bases and the J gene lost 4 bases, with 5 bases spanning the gap. The CDR3 runs to 12 residues. This CDR3 is CASSQLNEKLFF. As DNA, the CDR3 is TGTGCCAGCAGTCAACTTAATGAAAAACTGTTTTTT.

This clone was counted many times. This chain links TRBV5-1 with TRBJ2-7, with TRBD2 identical over 11 bases. V lost 3 bases to trimming and J lost 3 bases; unmatched junction nucleotides: 5. The V gene's germline CDR1 is SGHRS and CDR2 YFSETQ. This CDR3 spans 15 amino acids. CDR3 in DNA: TGCGCCAGCAGCTCCGGGACTAGCGGAGACTACGAGCAGTACTTC. Translated, it gives CASSSGTSGDYEQYF.

This clone showed up just once. The V call is TRBV28, the J call TRBJ2-3, with D tentatively TRBD2 (5 bases). The CDR3 is 14 amino acids. Per germline, CDR1 MDHEN and CDR2 SYDVKM. V dropped 5 bases and J dropped 1 base, with 10 bases sitting between them. CDR3 DNA sequence: TGTGCCAGCAGTCCTATACTAGGCACAGATACGCAGTATTTT. Translation gives CASSPILGTDTQYF.

This clone was seen a handful of times. The chain uses TRBV27 and TRBJ2-1, with 13 bases identical to TRBD2. The ends lost 5 bases at V and 9 bases at J; junction bases unmatched: 7. The germline V gene has CDR1 MNHEY and CDR2 SMNVEV (reference sequence). The CDR3 loop spans 15 amino acids. The CDR3 protein is CASSPRTSGRTEQFF. CDR3 sequence (DNA): TGTGCCAGCAGTCCAAGGACTAGCGGGAGAACTGAGCAGTTCTTC.

This sequence joins TRBV2 and TRBJ2-7; 8 nucleotides match TRBD1. The trim removed 6 bases at V and 6 bases at J, leaving 13 bases unmatched. This CDR3 comprises 15 residues. CDR1 and CDR2 (germline): SNHLY, FYNNEI. The DNA of the CDR3 is TGTGCCAGCAGCCTATCAGGGACAGGAATCTCCGAGCAGTACTTC. It codes for CASSLSGTGISEQYF.

The chain links TRBV5-6 to TRBJ1-6, with a tentative D call TRBD1 (6 bases). Germline CDR1 and CDR2: SGHDT and YYEEEE. Trimming shortened V by 4 bases and J by 4 bases, and 18 bases separated the two germline ends. The CDR3 sequence is 17 residues long. The CDR3 sequence: CASSNLRGGAYNSPLHF. As DNA, the CDR3 is TGTGCCAGCAGCAACCTGAGAGGGGGGGCGTATAATTCACCCCTCCACTTT. The whole variable domain, remainder taken from reference TRBV5-6 and TRBJ1-6, is DAGVTQSPTHLIKTRGQQVTLRCSPKSGHDTVSWYQQALGQGPQFIFQYYEEEERQRGNFPDRFSGHQFPNYSSELNVNALLLGDSALYLCASSNLRGGAYNSPLHFGNGTRLTVT.

The chain uses TRBV7-8 and TRBJ2-3, with D maybe TRBD1 (6 bases). This CDR3 spans 14 amino acids. Germline V gene sequence: CDR1 SGHVS, CDR2 FQNEAQ. V lost 1 base, J lost 5 bases, and 10 bases lay in between. The CDR3 DNA is TGTGCCAGCAGCTTAGTGGGACACCAAGATACGCAGTATTTT. This encodes CASSLVGHQDTQYF.

This rearrangement joins TRBV9 to TRBJ2-6; D is unclear. V was trimmed by 1 base and J by 2 bases, leaving 7 bases between them. This CDR3 spans 15 amino acids. Germline values: CDR1 SGDLS, CDR2 YYNGEE. The CDR3 is CASSVNNAGANVLTF. The CDR3 nucleotides read TGTGCCAGCAGCGTAAACAACGCTGGGGCCAACGTCCTGACTTTC.

The genes are TRBV24-1 and TRBJ1-2; D is ambiguous. The CDR3 is made up of 13 amino acids. V shed 4 bases and J shed 7 bases, with 12 bases lying between them. CDR1 and CDR2 from the germline V gene are KGHDR and SFDVKD. This chain's CDR3 is CATSEVAGGGYTF. As DNA, the CDR3 is TGTGCCACCAGTGAGGTTGCCGGCGGTGGCTACACCTTC.

This clone was recorded only once. V usage is TRBV19 and J usage is TRBJ2-5; the match to TRBD1 covers 10 bases. There are 12 residues in the CDR3. The ends lost 6 bases at V and 5 bases at J; junction bases unmatched: 0. Germline V lookup: CDR1 LNHDA, CDR2 SQIVND (reference sequence). The CDR3 protein is CASRGQGETQYF. CDR3 DNA: TGTGCCAGTAGGGGACAGGGGGAGACCCAGTACTTC.

This chain links TRBV2 with TRBJ1-5; D gene uncertain. The CDR3 length is 17 residues. V lost 5 bases and J lost 0, with 17 bases in between. In germline, CDR1 is SNHLY, CDR2 FYNNEI. The CDR3 nucleotides read TGTGCCAGCAGTCCAACCCTGATTGGGAGTAGCAATCAGCCCCAGCATTTT. This translates into CASSPTLIGSSNQPQHF. The entire variable domain, with the rest obtained from reference TRBV2 and TRBJ1-5, is as follows: EPEVTQTPSHQVTQMGQEVILRCVPISNHLYFYWYRQILGQKVEFLVSFYNNEISEKSEIFDDQFSVERPDGSNFTLKIRSTKLEDSAMYFCASSPTLIGSSNQPQHFGDGTRLSIL.